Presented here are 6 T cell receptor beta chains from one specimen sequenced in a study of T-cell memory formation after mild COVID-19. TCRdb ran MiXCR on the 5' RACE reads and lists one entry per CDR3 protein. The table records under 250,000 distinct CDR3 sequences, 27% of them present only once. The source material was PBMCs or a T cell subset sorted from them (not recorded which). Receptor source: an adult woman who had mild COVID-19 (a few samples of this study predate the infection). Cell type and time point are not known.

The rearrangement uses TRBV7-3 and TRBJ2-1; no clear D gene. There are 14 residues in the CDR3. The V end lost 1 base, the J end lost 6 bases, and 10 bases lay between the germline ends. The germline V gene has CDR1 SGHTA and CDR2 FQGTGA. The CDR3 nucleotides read TGTGCCAGCAGCTTAAATGGGGAAGTCAATGAGCAGTTCTTC. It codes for CASSLNGEVNEQFF.

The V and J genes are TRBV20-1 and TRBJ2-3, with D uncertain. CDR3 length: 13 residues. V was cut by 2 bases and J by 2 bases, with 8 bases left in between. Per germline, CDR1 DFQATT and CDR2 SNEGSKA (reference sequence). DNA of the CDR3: TGCAGTGCTAGACAAGAATACACAGATACGCAGTATTTT. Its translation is CSARQEYTDTQYF.

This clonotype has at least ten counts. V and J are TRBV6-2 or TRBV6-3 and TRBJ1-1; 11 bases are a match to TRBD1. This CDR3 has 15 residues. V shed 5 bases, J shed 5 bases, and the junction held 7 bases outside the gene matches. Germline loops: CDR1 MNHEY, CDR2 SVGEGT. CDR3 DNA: TGTGCCAGCAGTGACCTTGGGACAGGGGGGACTGAAGCTTTCTTT. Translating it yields CASSDLGTGGTEAFF.

CDR3 sequence reads: CASSVQGARTEAFF. The CDR3 nucleotides are TGCGCCAGCAGCGTACAGGGGGCGCGGACTGAAGCTTTCTTT. J is TRBJ1-1 and V is TRBV5-1, with 9 bases lining up with TRBD1. Germline V lookup: CDR1 SGHRS, CDR2 YFSETQ. The length of the CDR3 is 14 residues. V lost 4 bases and J lost 5; bases outside the gene matches: 6.

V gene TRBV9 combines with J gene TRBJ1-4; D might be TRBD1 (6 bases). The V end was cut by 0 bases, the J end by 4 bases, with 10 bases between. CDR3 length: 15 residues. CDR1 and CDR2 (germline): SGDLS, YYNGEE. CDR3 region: CASSVGGGLNEKLFF. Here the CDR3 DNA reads TGTGCCAGCAGCGTAGGTGGGGGCCTTAATGAAAAACTGTTTTTT.

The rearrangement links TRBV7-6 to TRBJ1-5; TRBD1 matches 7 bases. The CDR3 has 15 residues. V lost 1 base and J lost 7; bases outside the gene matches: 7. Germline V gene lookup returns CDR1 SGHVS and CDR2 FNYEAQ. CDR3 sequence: CASSLGTGSGQPQHF. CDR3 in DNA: TGTGCCAGCAGCTTAGGGACAGGCTCGGGCCAGCCCCAGCATTTT.